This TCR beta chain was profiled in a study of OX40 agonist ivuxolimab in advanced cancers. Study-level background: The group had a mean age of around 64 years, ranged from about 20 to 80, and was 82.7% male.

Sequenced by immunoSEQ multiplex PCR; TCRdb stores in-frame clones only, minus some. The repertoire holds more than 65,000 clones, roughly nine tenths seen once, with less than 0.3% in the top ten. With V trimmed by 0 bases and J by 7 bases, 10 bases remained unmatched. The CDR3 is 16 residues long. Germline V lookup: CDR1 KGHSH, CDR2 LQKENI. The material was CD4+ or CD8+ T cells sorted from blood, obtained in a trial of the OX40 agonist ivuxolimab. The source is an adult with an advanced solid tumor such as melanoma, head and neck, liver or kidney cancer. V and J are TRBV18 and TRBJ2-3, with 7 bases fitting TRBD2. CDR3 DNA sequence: TGTGCCAGCTCACCACCGGGGCTAGCGGTACCGAATACGCAGTATTTT. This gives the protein CASSPPGLAVPNTQYF.